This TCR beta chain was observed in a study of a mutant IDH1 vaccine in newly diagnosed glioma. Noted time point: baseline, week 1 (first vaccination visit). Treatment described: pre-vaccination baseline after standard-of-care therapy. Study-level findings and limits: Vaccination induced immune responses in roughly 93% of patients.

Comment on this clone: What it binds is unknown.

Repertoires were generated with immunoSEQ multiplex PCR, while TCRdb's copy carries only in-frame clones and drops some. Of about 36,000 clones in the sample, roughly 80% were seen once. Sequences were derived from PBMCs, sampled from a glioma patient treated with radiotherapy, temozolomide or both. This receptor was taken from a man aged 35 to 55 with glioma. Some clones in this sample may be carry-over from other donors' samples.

The CDR3 region is CASSQRGALGGATTEAFF. CDR3 nucleotide sequence: TGCGCCAGCAGCCAAAGGGGAGCTTTAGGGGGCGCGACGACTGAAGCTTTCTTT. The chain is built from TRBV4-1 and TRBJ1-1, with 7 bases matching TRBD1. Trimming took 2 bases from V and 5 from J; bases not matched to a gene: 17. The CDR3 runs 18 residues. In germline, CDR1 is MGHRA, CDR2 YSYEKL.